The 28 T cell receptor beta chains below all came from one sample that was sequenced in a study of beta chain features in type 1 diabetes. cDNA synthesis used the whole RNA isolate, giving expressed TCRB sequences. Assay used: immunoSEQ multiplex PCR; TCRdb lists only in-frame clones, some missing. The profile shows 130,000 or so clones, about 10% of them singletons. General study results and limits: Significant though moderate, a shortening of TCRB CDR3s appeared in all four CD4+ subsets of Type 1 diabetes patients.

Their specific antigens are unknown. The sequenced sample was central memory CD4+ T cells from blood. The receptors were gathered from a man aged 25 to 40 with type 1 diabetes.

This clone was observed a handful of times. The gene calls are TRBV4-3 and TRBJ2-1; TRBD2 might be the D (5 bases). This CDR3 contains 15 residues. The germline CDR1 and CDR2 sequences are LGHNA and YSLEER. V was shortened by 5 bases and J by 2 bases, with 13 bases between the two germline ends. CDR3 protein: CASSLAPGAYNEQFF. CDR3 sequence (DNA): TGCGCCAGCAGCTTGGCACCCGGGGCCTACAATGAGCAGTTCTTC.

This sequence joins TRBV19 and TRBJ2-1; 7 bases match TRBD1. The CDR3 extends over 15 amino acids. After removal of 4 bases from V and 5 bases from J, the junction contained 8 bases not matched to a gene. In germline, CDR1 is LNHDA, CDR2 SQIVND (reference sequence). The CDR3 DNA is TGTGCCAGTAGTAGTGGGACAGCCCCGAACAATGAGCAGTTCTTC. Translation gives CASSSGTAPNNEQFF.

The table lists this clone with a few counts. The chain links TRBV10-3 to TRBJ2-5, with D possibly being TRBD2 (6 bases). The V end was cut by 2 bases, the J end by 5 bases, with 15 bases between. The CDR3 sequence is 15 residues long. Germline V gives CDR1 ENHRY, CDR2 SYGVKD. The CDR3 reads CAISERSIGRETQYF. CDR3 bases: TGTGCCATCAGTGAGCGATCCATTGGGAGGGAGACCCAGTACTTC.

This chain connects TRBV4-3 to TRBJ2-7; 10 bases are a match to TRBD2. There are 18 residues in the CDR3. V lost 2 bases, J lost 0 bases, and 10 bases stayed unmatched. Looked up from germline, CDR1 is LGHNA and CDR2 is YSLEER. CDR3: CASSQQAIAGGLSYEQYF. The CDR3 DNA sequence: TGCGCCAGCAGCCAACAGGCTATAGCGGGGGGCCTCTCCTACGAGCAGTACTTC.

The genes are TRBV28 and TRBJ1-6; 9 nucleotides agree with TRBD1. CDR3 length equals 12 residues. Per the germline V gene, CDR1 is MDHEN and CDR2 is SYDVKM. CDR3 protein: CGAGTGYSPLHF. The CDR3 DNA follows: TGTGGTGCGGGGACAGGGTATTCACCCCTCCACTTT.

This clone appeared a few times. J is TRBJ1-1 and V is TRBV7-9; D might be TRBD1 (6 bases). Trimming stripped 7 bases from V and 4 bases from J, with 25 bases between. CDR1 is SEHNR and CDR2 is FQNEAQ in the germline V gene (reference sequence). CDR3 length equals 17 residues. CDR3 nucleotides: TGTGCCAGCAACATCGGGGCAGGGACACGTATGGGCACTGAAGCTTTCTTT. Its protein product is CASNIGAGTRMGTEAFF.

This clone has only a few counts. The chain carries TRBV14 and TRBJ2-3, with 7 bases lining up with TRBD2. The CDR3 is 16 residues long. Germline V CDR1 and CDR2: SGHDN, FVKESK. V trimming: 4 bases; J trimming: 1 base; junction bases outside the gene matches: 8. The CDR3 loop reads CASSLRLAARTDTQYF. CDR3 sequence (DNA): TGTGCCAGCAGCCTCCGCCTAGCGGCGCGCACAGATACGCAGTATTTT. Using reference TRBV14 and TRBJ2-3 for the parts outside the CDR3, the full variable domain is EAGVTQFPSHSVIEKGQTVTLRCDPISGHDNLYWYRRVMGKEIKFLLHFVKESKQDESGMPNNRFLAERTGGTYSTLKVQPAELEDSGVYFCASSLRLAARTDTQYFGPGTRLTVL.

This clone was counted a few times. The chain couples TRBV12-5 to TRBJ1-5, with D maybe TRBD1 (5 bases). The CDR3 has 13 amino acids. Germline values: CDR1 LGHNT, CDR2 FRNRAP. V lost 1 base to trimming and J lost 6 bases, with 7 bases between them. The CDR3 nucleotides read TGTGCTAGTGGTTTGGAGGGGTTTCAGCCCCAGCATTTT. Protein sequence: CASGLEGFQPQHF. Filled out from reference TRBV12-5 and TRBJ1-5, the complete variable domain reads DARVTQTPRHKVTEMGQEVTMRCQPILGHNTVFWYRQTMMQGLELLAYFRNRAPLDDSGMPKDRFSAEMPDATLATLKIQPSEPRDSAVYFCASGLEGFQPQHFGDGTRLSIL.

This clone has more than one count but fewer than ten. The gene calls are TRBV28 and TRBJ1-4, with D unclear. The length of the CDR3 is 15 residues. CDR1 and CDR2 (germline): MDHEN, SYDVKM. The V end lost 7 bases, the J end lost 3 bases, and 15 bases lay between the germline ends. CDR3 in amino acids: CASTSRRVSNEKLFF. CDR3 nucleotides: TGTGCCAGCACTTCTCGGAGAGTTTCTAATGAAAAACTGTTTTTT.

As to this clone: Other DNA sequences of this sample code for an identical CDR3. The chain is built from TRBV6-6 and TRBJ2-7; 9 bases agree with TRBD1. CDR3 length: 13 amino acids. The germline gives CDR1 MNHNY, CDR2 SVGAGI (reference sequence). V dropped 6 bases and J dropped 3; count of bases not matched to a gene: 3. The CDR3 region is CASSRGQGYEQYF. The DNA of the CDR3 is TGTGCCAGCAGCCGGGGACAGGGCTACGAGCAGTACTTC.

The V and J genes are TRBV7-8 and TRBJ1-1, with D perhaps TRBD1 (5 bases). V was pared by 7 bases and J by 5 bases, with 14 bases between. From germline, CDR1 is SGHVS and CDR2 FQNEAQ. CDR3 length: 13 amino acids. This CDR3 is CASTISGYTEAFF. As DNA, the CDR3 is TGTGCCAGCACTATTTCAGGGTATACTGAAGCTTTCTTT.

The table lists this clone with a few counts. J is TRBJ1-2 and V is TRBV4-3; D uncertain. Trimming removed 0 bases at V and 3 bases at J, with 8 bases between. The CDR3 length is 14 residues. The V gene's germline CDR1 is LGHNA and CDR2 YSLEER. The DNA for the CDR3 is TGCGCCAGCAGCCAAGATGACGGGGACTATGGCTACACCTTC. Protein product: CASSQDDGDYGYTF.

The CDR3 DNA reads TGTGCCAGCAGCTTGGTCTCGGAGAGGGCTTTCTTT. It is translated as CASSLVSERAFF. J is TRBJ1-1 and V is TRBV5-6; D not certain. CDR1 is SGHDT and CDR2 is YYEEEE in the germline V gene. The ends were cut back, 0 bases at V and 11 bases at J, with 11 bases in the middle. The CDR3 length is 12 residues. Full variable domain (outside the CDR3, taken from reference TRBV5-6 and TRBJ1-1): DAGVTQSPTHLIKTRGQQVTLRCSPKSGHDTVSWYQQALGQGPQFIFQYYEEEERQRGNFPDRFSGHQFPNYSSELNVNALLLGDSALYLCASSLVSERAFFGQGTRLTVV.

CDR3 bases: TGTGCCAGCACCATCGGGACAGGGGGCCATGAGCAGTTCTTC. Translating gives CASTIGTGGHEQFF. The chain has TRBV7-9 and TRBJ2-1, with 12 nucleotides matching TRBD1. The CDR3 is 14 residues long. Germline-derived CDR1 and CDR2 are SEHNR and FQNEAQ (reference sequence). Unmatched junction bases numbered 6, after V lost 7 bases and J lost 8 bases.

This clone has at least ten counts. The rearrangement links TRBV2 to TRBJ2-2, with 7 bases aligning to TRBD1. The germline V gene has CDR1 SNHLY and CDR2 FYNNEI. The ends lost 4 bases at V and 1 base at J; junction bases unmatched: 12. CDR3 length equals 18 residues. Written as DNA, the CDR3 is TGTGCCAGCAGTGCGCAGGGGGTTTATGGTGGGAACACCGGGGAGCTGTTTTTT. Translating gives CASSAQGVYGGNTGELFF.

The chain is built from TRBV30 and TRBJ2-7; 8 nucleotides line up with TRBD2. The V segment lost 4 bases and the J segment 9 bases; nucleotides outside the gene matches: 14. Germline V gene data show CDR1 as GTSNPN and CDR2 as SVGIG (reference sequence). This CDR3 is built from 14 residues. CDR3: CAWNLGSGGPRQYF. CDR3 bases: TGTGCCTGGAACCTGGGGAGCGGGGGTCCTCGGCAGTACTTC.

This clone was counted a few times. For the CDR3, the DNA is TGTGCCAGCAGCTTAATAGGACAGAGCGCAGATACGCAGTATTTT. It yields the protein CASSLIGQSADTQYF. The chain carries TRBV7-3 and TRBJ2-3, with TRBD1 as a possible D gene (6 bases). Germline CDR1 and CDR2: SGHTA and FQGTGA. Trimming took off 1 base at V and 4 bases at J, with 12 bases between the two ends. The CDR3 contains 15 residues.

This chain joins TRBV10-3 and TRBJ2-1; TRBD1 might be the D (6 bases). Deletions cut 10 bases from V and 7 bases from J, with 14 bases between. The CDR3 has 12 residues. Germline V gene data show CDR1 as ENHRY and CDR2 as SYGVKD. DNA of the CDR3: TGTGCCACCGAGGGACAATCAAATGAGCAGTTCTTC. It codes for CATEGQSNEQFF.

This chain connects TRBV5-4 to TRBJ2-7; 10 bases match TRBD2. Germline assignment: CDR1 SGHNT and CDR2 YYREEE (reference sequence). The CDR3 contains 15 residues. Trimming removed 1 base from V and 7 bases from J; junction bases left unmatched: 8. The CDR3 reads CASSLYSGGPGEQYF. In DNA form, the CDR3 reads TGTGCCAGCAGCTTGTATAGCGGGGGGCCAGGGGAGCAGTACTTC. Based on the CDR3 plus reference TRBV5-4 and TRBJ2-7, the full variable domain is ETGVTQSPTHLIKTRGQQVTLRCSSQSGHNTVSWYQQALGQGPQFIFQYYREEENGRGNFPPRFSGLQFPNYSSELNVNALELDDSALYLCASSLYSGGPGEQYFGPGTRLTVT.

This clone has just a few counts. In nucleotides, the CDR3 is TGCGCCAGCAGCCCAACCGGGACAGGGCACTACAATGAGCAGTTCTTC. Translated: CASSPTGTGHYNEQFF. This chain uses TRBV5-1 with TRBJ2-1; 9 bases are a match to TRBD1. V lost 4 bases to trimming and J lost 3 bases; unmatched junction nucleotides: 8. This CDR3 is built from 16 residues. Germline V gives CDR1 SGHRS, CDR2 YFSETQ.

The CDR3, as DNA: TGTGCCAGCACTGACGGTTGGAGCTCCTATAATTCACCCCTCCACTTT. Translation gives CASTDGWSSYNSPLHF. V and J are TRBV25-1 and TRBJ1-6; D remains ambiguous. Germline-derived CDR1 and CDR2 are MGHDK and SYGVNS. V shed 7 bases and J shed 0 bases, with 13 bases lying between them. The CDR3 loop spans 16 amino acids.

This clone was detected a few times. The chain links TRBV2 to TRBJ2-5; 8 bases are shared with TRBD2. The V segment lost 2 bases and the J segment 5 bases; nucleotides outside the gene matches: 4. Per germline, CDR1 SNHLY and CDR2 FYNNEI. This CDR3 has 14 residues. Here the CDR3 reads CASSEQRGLETQYF. DNA for the CDR3: TGTGCCAGCAGTGAACAGCGGGGGCTGGAGACCCAGTACTTC.

The chain has TRBV7-2 and TRBJ1-1; D might be TRBD1 (5 bases). The CDR3 runs to 15 residues. Per the germline V gene, CDR1 is SGHTA and CDR2 is FQGNSA. The ends were cut back, 4 bases at V and 0 bases at J, with 12 bases in the middle. CDR3 loop: CASSSQGSMNTEAFF. DNA of the CDR3: TGTGCCAGCAGCTCGCAGGGTAGCATGAACACTGAAGCTTTCTTT.

The chain joins TRBV5-1 to TRBJ2-1; 7 nucleotides line up with TRBD1. The CDR3 covers 14 residues. After removal of 4 bases from V and 6 bases from J, the junction contained 7 bases not matched to a gene. The germline V gene has CDR1 SGHRS and CDR2 YFSETQ. For the CDR3, the DNA is TGCGCCAGCAGCAGACAGAACAGGGGCAATGAGCAGTTCTTC. Its translation is CASSRQNRGNEQFF.

Only a few counts were recorded for this clone. V gene TRBV18 combines with J gene TRBJ2-1, with a possible D match to TRBD2 (7 bases). The germline gives CDR1 KGHSH, CDR2 LQKENI. Trimming took 3 bases from V and 6 from J, leaving 21 bases between them. The CDR3 extends over 17 amino acids. The CDR3 coding sequence is TGTGCCAGCTCACCTCCCTATGCGGGGGCTACATCCAATGAGCAGTTCTTC. Residues: CASSPPYAGATSNEQFF.

V and J are TRBV28 and TRBJ1-2, with D tentatively TRBD1 (5 bases). Germline CDR1 and CDR2: MDHEN and SYDVKM. This CDR3 comprises 13 residues. Trimming removed 6 bases at V and 3 bases at J, with 11 bases between. CDR3 DNA: TGTGCCAGCAGCCCAGACAGCTACTATGGCTACACCTTC. Its translation: CASSPDSYYGYTF.

This chain's CDR3 is CSVAAGPYEQYF. The CDR3 DNA reads TGCAGCGTTGCCGCGGGCCCCTACGAGCAGTACTTC. J is TRBJ2-7 and V is TRBV29-1, with D perhaps TRBD2 (5 bases). Trimming took 4 bases from V and 2 from J, leaving 9 bases between them. Germline assignment: CDR1 SQVTM and CDR2 ANQGSEA. CDR3 length: 12 amino acids.

This clone has a handful of counts. This CDR3 is CATRFTTGTYGYTF. CDR3 DNA: TGTGCCACCCGGTTTACAACAGGGACCTATGGCTACACCTTC. The rearrangement joins TRBV6-5 to TRBJ1-2, with D possibly matching TRBD1 (6 bases). Germline-derived CDR1 and CDR2 are MNHEY and SVGAGI. The germline V and J ends were trimmed by 10 bases and 4 bases, with 19 bases remaining between them. This CDR3 comprises 14 residues.